This is a list of T cell receptor beta chains from one sample in a study of tumor-infiltrating lymphocytes in primary liver carcinoma. MiXCR, run by TCRdb on the multiplex PCR reads, gives a single entry per CDR3 protein. Altogether approximately 74,000 distinct CDR3 sequences are present, roughly two thirds being singletons, with the ten largest covering about an eighth. The sample comprised liver tumor tissue from sampling region 4. The receptors stem from an older woman with primary liver carcinoma and hepatitis B virus infection. The CDR3 runs from the conserved cysteine through the conserved F or W. A D gene is named only where the DNA matches it firmly. The size of a clone is reported for some rows only, either as once, few or many, or as a class for expanded clones.

D gene,V gene,J gene,clone size,CDR3 DNA,CDR3 protein
TRBD2,TRBV4-1,TRBJ2-3,NA,TGCGCCAGCGGCCAAGATTTAACTAGCGGGAGTCGGGATACGCAGTATTTT,CASGQDLTSGSRDTQYF
TRBD2,TRBV5-6,TRBJ2-7,NA,TGTGCCAGCAGCTTGGCCAGGGCTAGCGGGACTCAGCACGGGCAGTACTTC,CASSLARASGTQHGQYF
TRBD2,TRBV2,TRBJ2-7,NA,TGTGCCAGCAGCGGGACTAGCGCCGCCTACGAGCAGTACTTC,CASSGTSAAYEQYF
NA,TRBV27,TRBJ2-2,NA,TGTGCCAGCAGTGGATTCTCCGGGGAGCTGTTTTTT,CASSGFSGELFF
NA,TRBV24-1,TRBJ2-3,NA,TGTGCCACCAGTGACAGTGGGCGTTCAGATACGCAGTATTTT,CATSDSGRSDTQYF
TRBD1,TRBV12-3/TRBV12-4,TRBJ1-2,NA,TGTGTCAGCAGTTTTGGCAGACAGGGGGACTACACCTTC,CVSSFGRQGDYTF
NA,TRBV6-5,TRBJ2-5,NA,TGTGCCAGCGGGAATACTAGACTTCAAGAGACCCAGTACTTC,CASGNTRLQETQYF
NA,TRBV29-1,TRBJ1-1,NA,TGCAGCGTGGCCCGGGGGGCCCAGAACACTGAAGCTTTCTTT,CSVARGAQNTEAFF
TRBD2,TRBV4-2,TRBJ2-7,few,TGTGCCAGCAGCCAAGCCACGGGGGGTCGGCTCTGGCAGTACTTC,CASSQATGGRLWQYF
TRBD1,TRBV7-8,TRBJ1-1,once,TGTGCCAGCAGCTTATCACAGGGGAGGACTGAAACTTTCTTT,CASSLSQGRTETFF
NA,TRBV24-1,TRBJ2-1,NA,TGTGCCACGGAGGATGAGGCCAATGAGCAGTTCTTC,CATEDEANEQFF
NA,TRBV6-5,TRBJ2-7,NA,TGTGCCAGCAGCCGCTCTCAGGGGAGCGACCAGTACTTC,CASSRSQGSDQYF
TRBD2,TRBV5-1,TRBJ2-5,NA,TGCACCAGCAGCTTTGGGCTAGCGGGAATCCTCCAAGAGACCCACTACTTC,CTSSFGLAGILQETHYF
TRBD2,TRBV19,TRBJ2-1,once,TGTCCCAGTATGGGGACTAGCGGCTTCTACAATGAGCAGTTCTTC,CPSMGTSGFYNEQFF